This passage covers 29 T cell receptor beta chains from one sample sequenced in a study of Graves' ophthalmopathy and Graves' hyperthyroidism. Amplification of the TCR beta CDR3 regions used RNA transcripts (as template). In the first round, RT-PCR was carried out with HTBI primers, and a multiplex PCR formed the second round. TCRdb independently ran MiXCR on the multiplex PCR reads; one entry per CDR3 protein. The table records hundreds of thousands of distinct CDR3 sequences, approximately 39% of them present only once. The specimen sequenced was peripheral blood. These receptors were collected from an adult man with Graves' ophthalmopathy.

This clonotype has just one count. A single base separates this from a much larger clone, so it may be a read error. The chain combines TRBV9 with TRBJ1-4; 8 bases map to TRBD1. From germline, CDR1 is SGDLS and CDR2 YYNGEE. The CDR3 runs 14 residues. Trimming at V came to 4 bases and at J to 10 bases, leaving 9 bases not matched to a gene. The CDR3 sequence: CASSLQGQGGKLFF. CDR3 nucleotide sequence: TGTGCCAGCAGCCTACAAGGACAGGGTGGAAAACTGTTTTTT.

V is TRBV7-2 and J is TRBJ2-2, with D perhaps assigned TRBD1 or TRBD2 (6 bases each). V was trimmed by 5 bases and J by 4 bases, leaving 14 bases between them. Germline assignment: CDR1 SGHTA and CDR2 FQGNSA. CDR3 size: 15 residues. The CDR3 loop reads CASSPLPGATGELFF. In nucleotides, the CDR3 is TGTGCCAGCAGCCCTCTCCCGGGGGCCACCGGGGAGCTGTTTTTT. The full variable domain, rest sourced from reference TRBV7-2 and TRBJ2-2, is GAGVSQSPSNKVTEKGKDVELRCDPISGHTALYWYRQSLGQGLEFLIYFQGNSAPDKSGLPSDRFSAERTGGSVSTLTIQRTQQEDSAVYLCASSPLPGATGELFFGEGSRLTVL.

This clonotype was counted at least ten times. V is TRBV19 and J is TRBJ1-5, with a weak D call TRBD1 (5 bases). The CDR3 has 14 residues. Germline V gives CDR1 LNHDA, CDR2 SQIVND (reference sequence). V lost 7 bases and J lost 2, with 12 bases in between. This CDR3 is CASMGGNRNQPQHF. The DNA for the CDR3 is TGTGCCAGTATGGGGGGGAACCGCAATCAGCCCCAGCATTTT.

The chain joins TRBV12-5 to TRBJ1-5; D is uncertain. Germline V gene data show CDR1 as LGHNT and CDR2 as FRNRAP. V was trimmed by 6 bases and J by 8 bases, leaving 8 bases between them. The CDR3 runs 11 residues. The CDR3 bases are TGTGCTAGTGGCCACCAAAAGCCCCAGCATTTT. Its translation: CASGHQKPQHF.

This clonotype was seen a few times. This is likely a read error, given that the CDR3 carries no conserved phenylalanine or tryptophan at its end. The DNA is left out, because the CDR3 cannot be placed on it with certainty; the CDR3 is given as TCRdb lists it. This sequence joins TRBV7-2 and TRBJ2-5; the listed D gene, TRBD2, was not tested against the DNA. The CDR3 length is 9 residues, termini included. CDR1 and CDR2 from the germline V gene are SGHTA and FQGNSA. This chain's CDR3 is CASSETLAG.

The sample holds many counts of this clonotype. The CDR3 nucleotides are TGTGCCAGCAGTCCCCGAGCGTCACTGGTAGAGACCCAGTACTTC. Translation gives CASSPRASLVETQYF. The chain is built from TRBV12-3 or TRBV12-4 and TRBJ2-5; D not certain. The CDR3 runs to 15 residues. V was trimmed by 5 bases and J by 4 bases, leaving 17 bases between them.

Concerning this clonotype itself: One junction end does not reproduce the germline sequence, and a read error may be involved. This sequence joins TRBV4-3 and TRBJ1-4, with a weak D call TRBD1 (5 bases). CDR3 length equals 16 residues. CDR1 LGHNA and CDR2 YSLEER come from the germline V gene. CDR3 sequence: CASSQQTQGLNEKLLF. The CDR3 nucleotides read TGCGCCAGCAGCCAGCAAACCCAGGGACTGAATGAAAAACTGCTTTTT.

Points on this clonotype: A clone one base away is much larger, so this may be a read error. The chain employs TRBV5-1 and TRBJ1-2, with D possibly matching TRBD1 (6 bases). The CDR3 covers 15 residues. Per the germline V gene, CDR1 is SGHRS and CDR2 is YFSETQ. Trimming pared 0 bases from V and 2 bases from J, leaving 11 bases between. The CDR3 spells CASSLDGGANYGYTF. DNA of the CDR3: TGCGCCAGCAGCTTGGATGGGGGCGCGAACTATGGCTACACCTTC.

This clonotype was seen ten or more times. The chain combines TRBV25-1 with TRBJ1-5, with D possibly matching TRBD1 (5 bases). V was trimmed by 5 bases and J by 0 bases, leaving 8 bases between them. The CDR3 extends over 14 amino acids. Germline CDR1 MGHDK, CDR2 SYGVNS. Here the CDR3 reads CASSRGNSNQPQHF. Here the CDR3 DNA reads TGTGCCAGCAGTAGGGGTAATAGCAATCAGCCCCAGCATTTT.

There are many counts of this clonotype. The V call is TRBV2, the J call TRBJ1-3; D unresolved. The ends were cut back, 5 bases at V and 0 bases at J, with 17 bases in the middle. The CDR3 consists of 17 residues. Per germline, CDR1 SNHLY and CDR2 FYNNEI. CDR3 sequence: CASSLSLDGISGNTIYF. Here the CDR3 DNA reads TGTGCCAGCAGTCTTTCGCTGGACGGGATCTCTGGAAACACCATATATTTT.

CDR3 loop: CASSLGGDRVAKNIQYF. In nucleotides, the CDR3 is TGTGCCAGCAGCTTGGGTGGGGACAGGGTAGCCAAAAACATTCAGTACTTC. The V and J genes are TRBV7-2 and TRBJ2-4; 9 nucleotides match TRBD1. This CDR3 spans 17 amino acids. V was pared by 3 bases and J by 0 bases, with 6 bases of the junction left unmatched. CDR1 SGHTA and CDR2 FQGNSA come from the germline V gene.

This clonotype was counted ten times or more. The chain joins TRBV9 to TRBJ2-5; possible D gene TRBD1, 6 bases. Trimming took 0 bases from V and 3 from J, leaving 9 bases between them. This CDR3 is built from 14 residues. Germline V gene sequence: CDR1 SGDLS, CDR2 YYNGEE. CDR3 residues: CASSVAAGEETQYF. CDR3 bases: TGTGCCAGCAGCGTAGCAGCAGGGGAAGAGACCCAGTACTTC.

This clonotype was picked up many times. The chain is built from TRBV5-1 and TRBJ1-1; 8 bases match TRBD1. The CDR3 has 14 amino acids. The germline V gene has CDR1 SGHRS and CDR2 YFSETQ. V gave up 6 bases and J gave up 5 bases; unmatched junction bases: 9. CDR3 nucleotide sequence: TGCGCCAGCACTCCAGGGGGCGAGAGTACTGAAGCTTTCTTT. Its translation: CASTPGGESTEAFF.

The V and J genes are TRBV2 and TRBJ2-2, with TRBD1 matching 7 bases. The germline V gene encodes CDR1 SNHLY and CDR2 FYNNEI. The CDR3 contains 13 residues. V shed 8 bases and J 3 bases; nucleotides not matched to a gene: 3. The CDR3 region is CASDREHTGELFF. CDR3 sequence (DNA): TGTGCCAGCGACAGGGAGCACACCGGGGAGCTGTTTTTT.

The sample holds a few counts of this clonotype. V gene TRBV12-3 or TRBV12-4 combines with J gene TRBJ1-2, with D hard to call. This CDR3 spans 15 amino acids. V shed 2 bases and J shed 2 bases, with 12 bases lying between them. DNA of the CDR3: TGTGCCAGCAGTTTAACCATGACCCCGAACTATGGCTACACCTTC. Translated: CASSLTMTPNYGYTF.

This clonotype was counted at least ten times. The chain recombines TRBV7-6 with TRBJ1-2, with D possibly TRBD1 on 6 matching bases. This CDR3 has 16 amino acids. V dropped 0 bases and J dropped 4 bases, with 15 bases sitting between them. The germline V gene has CDR1 SGHVS and CDR2 FNYEAQ. CDR3 residues: CASSLAWGAEVYGYTF. The CDR3 DNA is TGTGCCAGCAGCTTAGCATGGGGGGCGGAGGTCTATGGCTACACCTTC.

At least ten counts were recorded for this clonotype. The V and J genes are TRBV7-2 and TRBJ1-1; TRBD1 matches 8 bases. The CDR3 sequence is 14 residues long. V shed 1 base and J 6 bases; nucleotides not matched to a gene: 4. CDR1 and CDR2 from the germline V gene are SGHTA and FQGNSA. The CDR3: CASSLGTGIAEAFF. Here the CDR3 DNA reads TGTGCCAGCAGCTTAGGGACAGGGATAGCTGAAGCTTTCTTT.

Many counts were recorded for this clonotype. The rearrangement joins TRBV12-3 or TRBV12-4 to TRBJ1-5; D possibly corresponds to TRBD1 (6 bases). The CDR3 has 14 residues. V lost 6 bases and J lost 3, with 12 bases in between. CDR3 bases: TGTGCCAGCAGCCCCCGGGACATCAATCAGCCCCAGCATTTT. Translated: CASSPRDINQPQHF.

The V call is TRBV18, the J call TRBJ1-1; D remains unclear. Trimming stripped 5 bases from V and 11 bases from J, with 6 bases between. The CDR3 contains 9 residues. Germline lookup yields CDR1 KGHSH and CDR2 LQKENI. CDR3 DNA: TGTGCCAGCTCAAGAGTCGCTTTCTTT. Translating it yields CASSRVAFF. Combining the CDR3 with reference TRBV18 and TRBJ1-1 gives the whole variable domain NAGVMQNPRHLVRRRGQEARLRCSPMKGHSHVYWYRQLPEEGLKFMVYLQKENIIDESGMPKERFSAEFPKEGPSILRIQQVVRGDSAAYFCASSRVAFFGQGTRLTVV.

The chain joins TRBV7-8 to TRBJ1-2; possible D gene TRBD1, 5 bases. Germline assignment: CDR1 SGHVS and CDR2 FQNEAQ. This CDR3 comprises 16 residues. V lost 5 bases to trimming and J lost 5 bases, with 21 bases between them. The DNA for the CDR3 is TGTGCCAGCAGCCAGGAAAGCGGACAAGCCTATTATGGCTACACCTTC. Protein sequence: CASSQESGQAYYGYTF.

Turning to this clonotype: The junction departs from the called germline gene at one end, perhaps through a read error. The chain is built from TRBV10-3 and TRBJ2-7; TRBD2 is a possible D gene (5 bases). The germline gives CDR1 ENHRY, CDR2 SYGVKD. The CDR3 has 14 residues. CDR3 coding DNA: TGTGCCAGCAGTCTTCTTCCGGGATTCTACGAGCAGTACTTC. Residues: CASSLLPGFYEQYF.

This rearrangement joins TRBV10-3 to TRBJ2-7, with TRBD1 as a possible D gene (9 bases). Looked up from germline, CDR1 is ENHRY and CDR2 is SYGVKD. Trimming removed 10 bases at V and 5 bases at J, with 39 bases between. The CDR3 totals 20 residues. The CDR3 DNA follows: TGTGCCACCTCGCTCCTCCGAGACCGGGGGGGGGGACAGGGTATCCACGAGCAGTACTTC. Protein: CATSLLRDRGGGQGIHEQYF.

The chain uses TRBV7-9 and TRBJ2-7, with TRBD1 as a possible D gene (5 bases). Germline CDR1 SEHNR, CDR2 FQNEAQ (reference sequence). There are 15 residues in the CDR3. The V end was cut by 3 bases, the J end by 2 bases, with 14 bases between. This chain's CDR3 is CASSFGNRPPYEQYF. CDR3 in DNA: TGTGCCAGCAGCTTTGGGAACAGGCCACCCTACGAGCAGTACTTC.

A single count supports this clonotype. This chain uses TRBV2 with TRBJ2-6; no clear D. Germline CDR1 and CDR2: SNHLY and FYNNEI. This CDR3 contains 14 residues. V was clipped by 4 bases and J by 11 bases, with 15 bases between them. CDR3: CASSVGERYDVLTF. The CDR3 DNA reads as TGTGCCAGCAGTGTTGGCGAGAGGTATGACGTCCTGACTTTC.

The chain uses TRBV12-3 or TRBV12-4 and TRBJ2-7; 8 bases are a match to TRBD2. CDR3 length: 13 residues. The J segment lost 5 bases and the V segment lost 6 bases, leaving 6 bases of the junction unmatched. The CDR3 spells CASRRAGAHEQYF. The CDR3 DNA reads TGTGCCAGCAGGAGAGCGGGGGCCCACGAGCAGTACTTC.

This rearrangement joins TRBV2 to TRBJ1-1; perhaps TRBD1 as D (6 bases). V shed 6 bases and J shed 10 bases, with 12 bases lying between them. The CDR3 runs to 11 residues. Germline values: CDR1 SNHLY, CDR2 FYNNEI. CDR3 residues: CASRQGFRAFF. The CDR3 coding sequence is TGTGCCAGCAGACAGGGATTCAGAGCTTTCTTT.

The chain joins TRBV2 to TRBJ1-5; 7 nucleotides agree with TRBD1. This CDR3 comprises 15 residues. The germline CDR1 and CDR2 sequences are SNHLY and FYNNEI. Trimming at V came to 3 bases and at J to 3 bases, leaving 5 bases not matched to a gene. For the CDR3, the DNA is TGTGCCAGCAGTGAGACGGGACAGCTCAATCAGCCCCAGCATTTT. This encodes CASSETGQLNQPQHF.

The genes are TRBV7-2 and TRBJ2-6, with 8 bases identical to TRBD2. The CDR3 has 15 amino acids. Germline V gene lookup returns CDR1 SGHTA and CDR2 FQGNSA. J gave up 11 bases and V 0 bases, and 6 bases lay outside the gene matches. The CDR3 bases are TGTGCCAGCAGCTTAGCTAGCGGGGAAGCCTACGTCCTGACTTTC. This sequence encodes CASSLASGEAYVLTF. Filled out from reference TRBV7-2 and TRBJ2-6, the complete variable domain reads GAGVSQSPSNKVTEKGKDVELRCDPISGHTALYWYRQSLGQGLEFLIYFQGNSAPDKSGLPSDRFSAERTGGSVSTLTIQRTQQEDSAVYLCASSLASGEAYVLTFGAGSRLTVL.

The CDR3 is CSGLPGQIDGYTF. CDR3 bases: TGCAGCGGACTTCCGGGACAGATCGATGGCTACACCTTC. The chain has TRBV29-1 and TRBJ1-2, with 7 bases that match TRBD1. Germline trimming cut 7 bases from V and 6 bases from J; bases unmatched to any gene: 11. Looked up from germline, CDR1 is SQVTM and CDR2 is ANQGSEA. This CDR3 contains 13 residues.